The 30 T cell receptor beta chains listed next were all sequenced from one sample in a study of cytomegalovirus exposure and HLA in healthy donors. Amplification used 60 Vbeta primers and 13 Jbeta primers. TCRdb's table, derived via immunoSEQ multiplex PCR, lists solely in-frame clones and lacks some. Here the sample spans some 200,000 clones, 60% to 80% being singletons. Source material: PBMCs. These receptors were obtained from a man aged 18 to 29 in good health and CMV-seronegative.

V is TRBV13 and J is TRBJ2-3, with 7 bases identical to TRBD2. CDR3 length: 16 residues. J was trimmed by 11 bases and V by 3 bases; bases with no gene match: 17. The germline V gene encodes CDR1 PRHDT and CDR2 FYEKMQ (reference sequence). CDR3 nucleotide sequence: TGTGCCAGCAGCTTTTCCCAGCGGGACTCCGTTTGGGGGCAGTATTTT. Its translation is CASSFSQRDSVWGQYF. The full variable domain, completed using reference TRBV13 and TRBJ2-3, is AAGVIQSPRHLIKEKRETATLKCYPIPRHDTVYWYQQGPGQDPQFLISFYEKMQSDKGSIPDRFSAQQFSDYHSELNMSSLELGDSALYFCASSFSQRDSVWGQYFGPGTRLTVL.

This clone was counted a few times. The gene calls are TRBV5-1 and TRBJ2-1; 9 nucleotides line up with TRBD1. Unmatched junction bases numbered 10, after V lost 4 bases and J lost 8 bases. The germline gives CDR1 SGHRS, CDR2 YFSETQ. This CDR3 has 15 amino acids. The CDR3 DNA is TGCGCCAGCAGCCTGACCGGGACAGGGACCGATGAGCAGTTCTTC. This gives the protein CASSLTGTGTDEQFF.

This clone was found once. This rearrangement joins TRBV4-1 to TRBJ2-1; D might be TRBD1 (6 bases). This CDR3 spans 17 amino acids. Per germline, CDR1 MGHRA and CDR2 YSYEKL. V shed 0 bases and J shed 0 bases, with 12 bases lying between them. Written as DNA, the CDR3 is TGCGCCAGCAGCCAAGATCTTGGGGGCAGCTCCTACAATGAGCAGTTCTTC. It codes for CASSQDLGGSSYNEQFF.

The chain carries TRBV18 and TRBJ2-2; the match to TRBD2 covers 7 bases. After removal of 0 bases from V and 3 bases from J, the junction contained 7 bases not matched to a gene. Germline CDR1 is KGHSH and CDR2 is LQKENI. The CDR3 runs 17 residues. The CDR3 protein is CASSPPAGAFDTGELFF. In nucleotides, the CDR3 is TGTGCCAGCTCACCACCGGCGGGAGCGTTTGACACCGGGGAGCTGTTTTTT.

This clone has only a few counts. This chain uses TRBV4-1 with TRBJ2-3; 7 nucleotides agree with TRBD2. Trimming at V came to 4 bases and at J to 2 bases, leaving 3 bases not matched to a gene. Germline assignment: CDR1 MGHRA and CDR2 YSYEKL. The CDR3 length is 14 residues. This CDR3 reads CASSPAGSTDTQYF. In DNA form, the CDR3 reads TGCGCCAGCAGCCCAGCGGGGTCCACAGATACGCAGTATTTT.

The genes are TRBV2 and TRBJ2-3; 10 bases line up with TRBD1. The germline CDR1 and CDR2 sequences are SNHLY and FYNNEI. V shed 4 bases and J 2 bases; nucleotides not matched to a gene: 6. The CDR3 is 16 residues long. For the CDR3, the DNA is TGTGCCAGCAGTGCCCCGGGACAGGGGTCCACAGATACGCAGTATTTT. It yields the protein CASSAPGQGSTDTQYF.

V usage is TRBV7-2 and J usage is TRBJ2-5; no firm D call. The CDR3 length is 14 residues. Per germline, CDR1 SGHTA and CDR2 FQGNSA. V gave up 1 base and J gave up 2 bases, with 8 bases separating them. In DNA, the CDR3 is TGTGCCAGCAGCTTAGGCTTGCGGCAAGAGACCCAGTACTTC. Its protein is CASSLGLRQETQYF.

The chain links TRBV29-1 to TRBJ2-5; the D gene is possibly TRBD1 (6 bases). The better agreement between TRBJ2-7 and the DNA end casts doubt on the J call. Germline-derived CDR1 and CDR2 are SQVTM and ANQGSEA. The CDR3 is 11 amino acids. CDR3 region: CSVQQGYEQYF. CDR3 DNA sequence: TGCAGCGTCCAACAGGGCTACGAGCAGTACTTC.

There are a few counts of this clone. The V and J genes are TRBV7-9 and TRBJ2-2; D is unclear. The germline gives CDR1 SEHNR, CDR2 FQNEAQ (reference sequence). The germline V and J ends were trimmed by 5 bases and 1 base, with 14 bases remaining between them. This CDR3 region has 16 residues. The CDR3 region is CASSRGHLGNTGELFF. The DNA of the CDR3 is TGTGCCAGCAGCAGAGGCCATCTAGGGAACACCGGGGAGCTGTTTTTT.

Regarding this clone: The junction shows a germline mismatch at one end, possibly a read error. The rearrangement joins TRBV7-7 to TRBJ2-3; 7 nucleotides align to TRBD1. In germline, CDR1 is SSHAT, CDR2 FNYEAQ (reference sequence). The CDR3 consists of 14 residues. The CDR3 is CASSLTGNTDTQYF. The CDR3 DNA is TGTGCTAGCAGCCTGACAGGGAACACAGATACGCAGTATTTT.

The CDR3 loop is CASSFGQNSYEQYF. The DNA for the CDR3 is TGTGCCAGCAGCTTTGGACAGAACTCCTACGAGCAGTACTTC. V is TRBV6-5 and J is TRBJ2-7; a weak D match, TRBD1 (6 bases). The V end lost 6 bases, the J end lost 0 bases, and 12 bases lay between the germline ends. Per germline, CDR1 MNHEY and CDR2 SVGAGI. This CDR3 spans 14 amino acids.

Here the CDR3 DNA reads TGCGCCAGCAGCCCCCGGGGAGGGAACTCTGGAAACACCATATATTTT. As protein: CASSPRGGNSGNTIYF. This chain connects TRBV5-1 to TRBJ1-3; the D is unclear. The V and J ends lost 4 bases and 0 bases respectively, with 14 bases between them. Germline-derived CDR1 and CDR2 are SGHRS and YFSETQ. The length of the CDR3 is 16 residues.

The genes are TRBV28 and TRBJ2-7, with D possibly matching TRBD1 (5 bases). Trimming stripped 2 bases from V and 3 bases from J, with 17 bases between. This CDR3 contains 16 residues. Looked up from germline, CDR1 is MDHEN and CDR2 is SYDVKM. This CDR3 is CASSLGVRTPGYEQYF. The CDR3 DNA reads TGTGCCAGCAGTTTAGGAGTGAGGACACCAGGCTACGAGCAGTACTTC. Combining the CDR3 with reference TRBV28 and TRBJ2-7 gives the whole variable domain DVKVTQSSRYLVKRTGEKVFLECVQDMDHENMFWYRQDPGLGLRLIYFSYDVKMKEKGDIPEGYSVSREKKERFSLILESASTNQTSMYLCASSLGVRTPGYEQYFGPGTRLTVT.

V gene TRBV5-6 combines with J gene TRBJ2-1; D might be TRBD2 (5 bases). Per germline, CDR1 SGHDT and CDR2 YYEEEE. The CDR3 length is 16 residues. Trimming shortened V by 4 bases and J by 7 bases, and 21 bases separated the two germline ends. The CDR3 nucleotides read TGTGCCAGCAGCCTACGACTAACGTCAGCCGGGAATGAGCAGTTCTTC. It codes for CASSLRLTSAGNEQFF.

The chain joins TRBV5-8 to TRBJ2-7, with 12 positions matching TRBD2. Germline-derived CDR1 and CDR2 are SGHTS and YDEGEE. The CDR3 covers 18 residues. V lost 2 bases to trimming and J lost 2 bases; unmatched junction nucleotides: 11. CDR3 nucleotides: TGTGCCAGCAGCTTCTGGACTAGCGGGGATGGTTTCACCTACGAGCAGTACTTC. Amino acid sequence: CASSFWTSGDGFTYEQYF.

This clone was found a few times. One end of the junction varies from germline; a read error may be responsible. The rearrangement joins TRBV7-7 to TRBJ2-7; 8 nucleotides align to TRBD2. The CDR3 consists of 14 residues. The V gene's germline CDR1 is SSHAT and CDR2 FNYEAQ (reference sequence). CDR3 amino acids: CASSLSGSLDEQYF. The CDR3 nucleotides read TGTGCTAGCAGCTTAAGCGGGAGTCTCGACGAGCAGTACTTC.

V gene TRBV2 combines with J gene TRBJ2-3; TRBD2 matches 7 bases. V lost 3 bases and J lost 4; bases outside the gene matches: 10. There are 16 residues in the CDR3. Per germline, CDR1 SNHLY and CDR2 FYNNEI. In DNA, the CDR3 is TGTGCCAGCAGTGATCGGCGGGAGAGGAGCTCAGATACGCAGTATTTT. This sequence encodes CASSDRRERSSDTQYF.

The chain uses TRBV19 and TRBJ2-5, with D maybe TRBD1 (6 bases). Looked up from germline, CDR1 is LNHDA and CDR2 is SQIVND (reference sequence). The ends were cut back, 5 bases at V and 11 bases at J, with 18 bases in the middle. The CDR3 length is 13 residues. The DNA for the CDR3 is TGTGCCAGTAGTGGGGGCCTCACCGGGGAGCAGTACTTC. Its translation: CASSGGLTGEQYF.

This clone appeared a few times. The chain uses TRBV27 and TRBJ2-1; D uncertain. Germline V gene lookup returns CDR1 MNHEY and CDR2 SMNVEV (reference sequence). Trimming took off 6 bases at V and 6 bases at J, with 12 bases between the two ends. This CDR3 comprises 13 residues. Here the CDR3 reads CASSLRRGNEQFF. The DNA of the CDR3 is TGTGCCAGCAGCCTTCGGAGAGGCAATGAGCAGTTCTTC.

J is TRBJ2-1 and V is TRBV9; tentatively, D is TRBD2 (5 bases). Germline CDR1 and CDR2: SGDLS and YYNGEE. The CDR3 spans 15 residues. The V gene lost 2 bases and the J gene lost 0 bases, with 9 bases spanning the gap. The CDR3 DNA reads TGTGCCAGCAGCGTTCGTGGGAGCTCCTACAATGAGCAGTTCTTC. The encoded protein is CASSVRGSSYNEQFF.

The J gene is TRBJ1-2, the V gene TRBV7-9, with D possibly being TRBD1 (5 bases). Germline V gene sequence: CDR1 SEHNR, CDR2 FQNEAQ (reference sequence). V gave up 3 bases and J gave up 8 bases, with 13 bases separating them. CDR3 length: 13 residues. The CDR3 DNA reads TGTGCCAGCAGCTTGAGCCAGGGCTGGGGCTACACCTTC. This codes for CASSLSQGWGYTF.

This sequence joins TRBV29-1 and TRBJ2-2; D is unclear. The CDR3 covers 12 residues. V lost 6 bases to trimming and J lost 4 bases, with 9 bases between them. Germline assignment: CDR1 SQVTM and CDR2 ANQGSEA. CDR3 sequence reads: CSVESFTGELFF. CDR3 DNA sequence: TGCAGCGTAGAATCCTTCACCGGGGAGCTGTTTTTT.

This CDR3 is CASSFSQRDTEAFF. CDR3 DNA: TGTGCCAGCAGCTTTTCCCAACGGGACACTGAAGCTTTCTTT. The chain carries TRBV7-9 and TRBJ1-1; D call uncertain. Trimming shortened V by 3 bases and J by 3 bases, and 11 bases separated the two germline ends. This CDR3 spans 14 amino acids. From germline, CDR1 is SEHNR and CDR2 FQNEAQ (reference sequence).

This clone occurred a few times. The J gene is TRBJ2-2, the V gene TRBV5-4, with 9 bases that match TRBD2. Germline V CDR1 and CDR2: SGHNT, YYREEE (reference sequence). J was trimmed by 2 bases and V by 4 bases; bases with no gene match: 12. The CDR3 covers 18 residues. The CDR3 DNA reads TGTGCCAGCAGCCCGGGACTAGCCAAAGCTTCAAACACCGGGGAGCTGTTTTTT. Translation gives CASSPGLAKASNTGELFF.

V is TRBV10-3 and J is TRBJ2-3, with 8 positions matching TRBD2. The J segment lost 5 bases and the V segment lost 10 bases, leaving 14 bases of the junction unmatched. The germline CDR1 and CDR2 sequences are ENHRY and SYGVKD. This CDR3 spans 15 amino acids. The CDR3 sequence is CATLSGGAFGDTQYF. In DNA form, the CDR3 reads TGTGCCACTTTATCCGGGGGGGCGTTTGGAGATACGCAGTATTTT.

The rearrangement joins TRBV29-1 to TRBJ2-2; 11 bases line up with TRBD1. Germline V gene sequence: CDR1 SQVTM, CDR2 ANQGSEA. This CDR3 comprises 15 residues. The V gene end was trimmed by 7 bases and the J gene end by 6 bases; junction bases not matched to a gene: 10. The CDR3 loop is CSAAGTGGPPGELFF. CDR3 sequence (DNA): TGCAGCGCCGCCGGGACAGGGGGGCCGCCCGGGGAGCTGTTTTTT.

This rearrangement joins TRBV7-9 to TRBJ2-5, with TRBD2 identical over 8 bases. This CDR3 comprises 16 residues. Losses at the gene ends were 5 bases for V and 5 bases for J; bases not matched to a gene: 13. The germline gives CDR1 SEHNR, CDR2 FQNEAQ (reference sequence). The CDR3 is CASSPRAGARRETQYF. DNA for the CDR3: TGTGCCAGCAGCCCCCGAGCGGGGGCCCGCCGGGAGACCCAGTACTTC.

CDR3 amino acids: CSAHGRTGDGYTF. CDR3 coding DNA: TGCAGCGCCCATGGTAGGACAGGGGATGGCTACACCTTC. The chain is built from TRBV29-1 and TRBJ1-2; 9 positions agree with TRBD1. Germline V gene lookup returns CDR1 SQVTM and CDR2 ANQGSEA. The V gene end was trimmed by 7 bases and the J gene end by 6 bases; junction bases not matched to a gene: 9. This CDR3 region has 13 residues.

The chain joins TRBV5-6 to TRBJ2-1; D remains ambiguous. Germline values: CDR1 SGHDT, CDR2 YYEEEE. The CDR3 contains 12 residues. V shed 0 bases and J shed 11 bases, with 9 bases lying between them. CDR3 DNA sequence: TGTGCCAGCAGCTTGGCCCCCAGGCAGCAGTTCTTC. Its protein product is CASSLAPRQQFF.

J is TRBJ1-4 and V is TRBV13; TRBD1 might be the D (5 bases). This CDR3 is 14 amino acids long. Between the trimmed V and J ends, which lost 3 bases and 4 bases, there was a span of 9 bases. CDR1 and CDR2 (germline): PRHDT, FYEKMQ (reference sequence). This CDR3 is CASSLTEFNEKLFF. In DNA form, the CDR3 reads TGTGCCAGCAGCTTGACAGAGTTTAATGAAAAACTGTTTTTT.